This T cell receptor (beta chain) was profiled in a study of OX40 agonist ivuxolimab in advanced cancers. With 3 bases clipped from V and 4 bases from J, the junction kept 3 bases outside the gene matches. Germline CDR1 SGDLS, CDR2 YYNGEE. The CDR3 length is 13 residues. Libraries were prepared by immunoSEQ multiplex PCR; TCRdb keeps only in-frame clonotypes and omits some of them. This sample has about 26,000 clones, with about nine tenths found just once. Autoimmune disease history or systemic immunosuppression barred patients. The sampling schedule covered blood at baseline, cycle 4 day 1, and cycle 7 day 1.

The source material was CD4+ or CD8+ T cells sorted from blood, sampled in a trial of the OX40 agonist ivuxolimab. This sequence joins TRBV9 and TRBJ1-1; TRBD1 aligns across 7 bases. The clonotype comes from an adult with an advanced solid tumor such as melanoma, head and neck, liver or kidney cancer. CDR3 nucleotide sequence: TGTGCCAGCAGCGACGACAGGGTCACTGAAGCTTTCTTT. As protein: CASSDDRVTEAFF.